Sequencing of this T cell receptor (beta chain) was carried out in a study of cytomegalovirus exposure and HLA in healthy donors (TCRdb year 2017). General notes on the study: In an earlier analysis of 587 of the donors, approximately 300 Gb of sequence data and 100 million or so unique TCR beta sequences from roughly 180 million T cells were reported. An early release covering just under 650 HLA-typed donors comprised approximately 290 gigabases of sequencing data and approximately 80 million unique TCR sequences. Of the approximately 370 genotyped donors, 70% to 90% were placed in the genetic ancestry cluster associated with self-reported Caucasian donors. The aim of the study was to test whether cataloging public T cell receptors could identify signatures of past pathogen exposure. The study used immunosequencing to profile the T cell repertoires of around 600 subjects and linked those repertoires to cytomegalovirus serostatus. Besides the first cohort of approximately 670 subjects, a separate validation cohort made up of 120 different subjects was used. To predict cytomegalovirus infection status, the study combined high-throughput TCR immunosequencing, statistical association of individual TCRs with disease status, and machine learning. In a later analysis, previously published TCR beta repertoires from 666 donors were re-analyzed and high-resolution HLA genotyping was added so that TCR occurrence patterns could be studied. In the later analysis, no new phenotypic data were used to find candidate immune exposures; instead, reliance was placed on TCR beta sequences and their occurrence across donors. In an earlier analysis of 587 of the donors, high-throughput TCR beta sequencing was used to judge whether each TCR beta V gene segment behaved as functional or pseudogenic. Donor age, sex, ethnicity and CMV serostatus were collected together with the repertoire data. A later genetic analysis used genome-wide SNP genotypes for about 65% of the roughly 700 donors, treating that subset as a discovery cohort. All discovery cohort repertoires had been generated using a single sequencing platform. HLA typing included class I and class II loci at four-digit resolution. Typing coverage varied by locus: roughly 629-640 donors for A, B, C, DRB1 and DQB1; roughly 560 for DQA1; more than 600 for DPA1; around 490 for DPB1. Five DR-DQ haplotypes were treated as single units for association and clustering because of strong linkage in the cohort. Across some 400 genotyped donors of the cohort, an average of about 200,000 unique TCR beta nucleotide sequences per donor were sequenced, and roughly 20% of those sequences were non-productive.

Receptors were amplified or captured by the immunoSEQ multiplex PCR assay. For the multiplex PCR, a mixture combining 60 forward primers for TCR Vbeta segments and 13 reverse primers for TCR Jbeta segments was used. Amplification of the CDR3 region of rearranged TCR beta genes was performed with a multiplex PCR assay on genomic DNA. The amplified TCR beta libraries were sequenced on the Illumina HiSeq System as 87-base-pair reads. As for the original processing: In a later analysis, roughly 80 million unique TCR beta chains were counted across the 500 to 700 repertoires, and approximately 9.9 million of these chains were shared by at least two donors. Raw reads were error-corrected and collapsed into unique sequences by a nearest-neighbor algorithm in which closely related sequences were merged to remove PCR and sequencing errors. CDR3 sequences were aligned to IMGT reference sequences to assign V, D and J gene segments. Each retained sequence needed at least a six-nucleotide match to both a V gene segment and a J gene segment. Rearrangements were classified as productive when the CDR3 lacked stop codons and remained in frame with V and J, and all other rearrangements were classified as non-productive. CDR3 was defined by IMGT convention, running from the second conserved V-encoded cysteine to the conserved J-encoded phenylalanine. In an earlier analysis of more than 550 of the donors, sequences lacking an unambiguous match to a single V gene segment were excluded. In an earlier analysis of 587 of the donors, V segments were called functional above 56.7% productive rearrangements and were called segregating when the between-donor standard deviation exceeded 5%. To diagnose cytomegalovirus status from the catalog of TCR beta chain sequences, a statistical classification framework was built. A later analysis assigned V and J genes by comparing TCR nucleotide sequences with IMGT/GENE-DB human TR gene sequences. In a later analysis, CDR3 sequences and most-parsimonious VDJ recombination scenarios were assigned using the TCRdist pipeline. A later analysis defined each TCR beta chain by its CDR3 amino acid sequence plus V-gene family, and excluded reads lacking a unique V-gene family. As a way to deal with suspected cross-contamination and a sequencing artifact, a later analysis dropped 500 to 700 nucleotide sequences that were highly shared and had low generation probability. A later analysis calculated a clonal expansion index for each public chain from normalized within-repertoire ranks of inferred template counts. In a later analysis, generation probabilities were computed using a VDJ recombination model fitted to out-of-frame rearrangements, and the results were checked against IGoR. A later analysis scored TCR-TCR, TCR-HLA and TCR-CMV co-occurrence with hypergeometric tests, applying a repertoire-size bias correction to TCR pairs. In a later analysis, false discovery rates were estimated by permuting HLA or CMV assignments 20 times. A later analysis grouped co-occurring TCRs with DBSCAN, adding TCRdist sequence similarity when clustering within HLA-allele-positive subsets. For co-occurrence clustering, repertoires with fewer than 30,000 or more than 120,000 public chains were excluded, along with roughly 5 repertoires with anomalous nucleotide sharing. The table was pulled from immuneACCESS by TCRdb, which kept in-frame rearrangements only. Such tables lose some clones; where checked, under half of the loss comes from unresolved V genes, and the rest has no known cause. The V and J calls and clone size were taken over from that table, and D and trimming were inferred from the DNA. The sample has roughly 60,000 clones on record. The leading ten clones occupy less than 4% of the sample.

The cohort consisted of approximately 670 healthy bone marrow donors. At the time of sampling, all cohort members were nominally healthy, though unrecorded immune exposures were likely present. The donor tested CMV seronegative, placing the donor among the 300 to 450 seronegative members of the cohort. Every donor gave a peripheral blood sample, and the peripheral blood mononuclear cells from that sample were used for TCR beta sequencing. The Qiagen DNeasy Blood Extraction Kit was used to extract genomic DNA from the blood cell samples. V is pruned by 3 bases and J by 3 bases, leaving 8 bases of the junction without a gene match. Counted from cysteine to phenylalanine, this CDR3 has 15 amino acids. Only the CDR3 portion is preserved as DNA: 45 bases, with reading frame beginning at the first base. The germline V gene supplies CDR1 KGHSH and CDR2 LQKENI. The paper's findings and limits, for the study overall: An association between a missense DCLRE1C variant and V-gene and J-gene trimming of TCR beta chains was found in a later genetic analysis and replicated in an independent cohort. Over 15 rarely observed V segments, including chromosome 9 orphons, were excluded from the earlier analysis of approximately 600 of the donors because counts were too low. Because HLA typing was missing for some donors at each locus, association tests included only the typed subset. Roughly uniform sequencing depth across donors was assumed in presence/absence analyses, although this assumption may not hold. In a later analysis, TCR association rates were found to vary across HLA loci, with the most associated TCRs seen for DRB1 alleles and the fewest for HLA-C alleles. The classifier was reported to diagnose cytomegalovirus status with high specificity and sensitivity in both the original and validation cohorts. Across donors, most TCR sequences were observed very rarely, whereas some public TCRs were present in many individuals. Because the 87-base-pair reads could not distinguish some IMGT-functional V segments, including TRBV6-2 and TRBV6-3, those segments were excluded. In the study, some 160 TCR beta chains were listed as associated with cytomegalovirus. A further reported finding was that TCR beta sequences accurately predicted the HLA-A and HLA-B alleles for most subjects in the first cohort. A later analysis found that HLA-associated TCR beta chains were more clonally expanded and had lower generation probabilities than equally common non-associated chains. Correlated functional status among segregating V segments might reflect linkage disequilibrium, but an unknown experimental factor could not be ruled out. Broadly in line with IMGT annotations, most TCR beta V segments showed up in productive rearrangements about 87% or about 30% of the time in an earlier analysis of roughly 590 of the donors. When HLA alleles, especially DR and DQ, strongly co-occurred, attributing TCR associations to individual alleles was difficult. In vitro tests confirmed that a few of the cytomegalovirus-associated TCR beta chains recognize cytomegalovirus antigens. Only TCR beta chains were sequenced in this cohort, and the absence of alpha or paired-chain data limited detectable features. For the cohort, immune exposure information was limited to CMV serostatus. A later analysis associated 17,000 or so TCR beta sequences with specific HLA alleles at a false discovery rate of 0.05. The authors suggested that the approach could potentially be extended to other disease states and immunological phenotypes. In a later analysis, most CMV-associated TCR beta chains were found to appear HLA-restricted, with HLA associations seemingly driven largely by CMV exposure. A group of highly shared sequence variants was considered likely to be a technical artifact of the sequencing pipeline. In a later genetic analysis, fewer N-insertions in productive TCRs were reported among donors in an Asian-associated ancestry cluster than the roughly 700-donor mean. According to a later analysis, parvovirus B19, influenza, CMV and Epstein-Barr virus appeared linked to several top co-occurrence clusters.

Note on this clone: The antigen this receptor binds is unknown.

The chain uses TRBV18 and TRBJ2-7; 7 nucleotides in the junction match TRBD2. This sequence originates from a woman aged 18 to 35 in good health and CMV-seronegative. The sequenced material came from PBMCs. Here is the DNA: TGTGCCAGCTCACCGGGCGGGCCGGGAGGCTACGAGCAGTACTTC. The encoded protein is CASSPGGPGGYEQYF.